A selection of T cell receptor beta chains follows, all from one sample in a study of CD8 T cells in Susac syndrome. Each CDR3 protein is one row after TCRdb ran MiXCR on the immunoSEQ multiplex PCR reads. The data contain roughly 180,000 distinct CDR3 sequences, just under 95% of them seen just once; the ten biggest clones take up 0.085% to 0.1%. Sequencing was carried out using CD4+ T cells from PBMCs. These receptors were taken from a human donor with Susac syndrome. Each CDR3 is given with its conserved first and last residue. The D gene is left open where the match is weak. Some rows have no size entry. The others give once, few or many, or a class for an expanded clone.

TGTGCCAGCAGCCAAGGTTACACCGGGGAGCTGTTTTTT | CASSQGYTGELFF | NA | NA | TRBJ2-2 | TRBV3-1
TGTGCCAGCAGTTACTCGGGGGGCTTCACCGGGGAGCTGTTTTTT | CASSYSGGFTGELFF | NA | NA | TRBJ2-2 | TRBV6-6
TGCGCCAGCAGCGAGAACACAGATACGCAGTATTTT | CASSENTDTQYF | once | NA | TRBJ2-3 | TRBV5-1
TGCAGTGCTAGAGTTATTTTCAAGGGTCCGGGACAGGTGGACGAGCAGTACTTC | CSARVIFKGPGQVDEQYF | NA | TRBD1 | TRBJ2-7 | TRBV20-1
TGTGCCTGGAGTGTAGGGACAGTCAGCGAAAACATTCAGTACTTC | CAWSVGTVSENIQYF | once | TRBD1 | TRBJ2-4 | TRBV30
TGCAGTGCTCCCGACCCCCTTGAAGCTTTCTTT | CSAPDPLEAFF | NA | NA | TRBJ1-1 | TRBV20-1
TGTGCCAGCAGTTGGGAGGGACTAGCGGGGAACTACAATGAGCAGTTCTTC | CASSWEGLAGNYNEQFF | NA | TRBD2 | TRBJ2-1 | TRBV12-3/TRBV12-4
TGTGCCAGCAGTACCTTCGGACAGGGAAGCGAGACCCAGTACTTC | CASSTFGQGSETQYF | NA | TRBD1 | TRBJ2-5 | TRBV12-3/TRBV12-4
TGTGCCAGCGGGAGGGAGGTCACAGATACGCGGTATTTT | CASGREVTDTRYF | NA | TRBD2 | TRBJ2-3 | TRBV6-5
TGTGCCATCAGTGAAAAGATAGCGGGGGGCGTTTACAATGAGCAGTTCTTC | CAISEKIAGGVYNEQFF | NA | TRBD2 | TRBJ2-1 | TRBV10-3
TGTGCCAGCAGCTTTGACAGGGAGGAGACCCAGTACTTC | CASSFDREETQYF | NA | TRBD1 | TRBJ2-5 | TRBV5-6
TGCGCCAGCAGCTTGGGGGCGGGAGGATCCAATGAGCAGTTCTTC | CASSLGAGGSNEQFF | NA | TRBD2 | TRBJ2-1 | TRBV5-1
TGTGCCAGCAGCCATGGCGATGATACGCAGTATTTT | CASSHGDDTQYF | NA | NA | TRBJ2-3 | TRBV3-1
TGCAGTGCTATGGACAGGGAACGTTTCTACGAGCAGTACTTC | CSAMDRERFYEQYF | NA | TRBD1 | TRBJ2-7 | TRBV20-1
TGCAGTCTTTCCGAGGACAGGGGGAATGAAAAACTGTTTTTT | CSLSEDRGNEKLFF | NA | TRBD1 | TRBJ1-4 | TRBV29-1
TGTGCCAGCAGCTTAGATCGTGGGGTCCCTTACGAGCAGTACTTC | CASSLDRGVPYEQYF | NA | NA | TRBJ2-7 | TRBV11-2
TGTGCCAGCAGTTACTCGAGTCGGGGCAATCAGCCCCAGCATTTT | CASSYSSRGNQPQHF | NA | NA | TRBJ1-5 | TRBV6-2/TRBV6-3
TGCAGCGCCAGTAGGGGGGGATATGAGCAGTTCTTC | CSASRGGYEQFF | NA | NA | TRBJ2-1 | TRBV29-1
TGTGCCAGCAGATCCCAGGACTACCCCTCCCAAGAGACCCAGTACTTC | CASRSQDYPSQETQYF | NA | NA | TRBJ2-5 | TRBV6-1
TGTGCCAGCAGCTTAGCGTTGGTAGTGGGGAATGAGCAGTTCTTC | CASSLALVVGNEQFF | NA | NA | TRBJ2-1 | TRBV7-8
TGTGCCAGCAGTGGGACTGGTAGCTCCTACAATGAGCAGTTCTTC | CASSGTGSSYNEQFF | NA | NA | TRBJ2-1 | TRBV2
TGTGCCAGCAGCCCAGCGGGACAGGGGATAAATGAGCAGTTCTTC | CASSPAGQGINEQFF | NA | TRBD1 | TRBJ2-1 | TRBV6-2/TRBV6-3
TGTGCCAGCAGCTTTCGAACAGGCCAAGAGACCCAGTACTTC | CASSFRTGQETQYF | NA | NA | TRBJ2-5 | TRBV11-2
TGCAGTGCTAGAGTACCAGGAGGATTTATGCAGTATTTT | CSARVPGGFMQYF | NA | NA | TRBJ2-3 | TRBV20-1
TGCGCCAGCAGCTTCAGCGGGGGGGGAGAGACCCAGTACTTC | CASSFSGGGETQYF | NA | TRBD2 | TRBJ2-5 | TRBV5-1
TGTGCCACCAGCAGAGTAGTAGCGGGGCCAGAGACCCAGTACTTC | CATSRVVAGPETQYF | NA | TRBD2 | TRBJ2-5 | TRBV15
TGTGCCAGCAGCTTAGATGGGCTAGCGGGACCCCACAATGAGCAGTTCTTC | CASSLDGLAGPHNEQFF | NA | TRBD2 | TRBJ2-1 | TRBV11-2
TGCGCCAGCAGCCAAGTCTTTAGGACAGGGCACACTGAAGCTTTCTTT | CASSQVFRTGHTEAFF | NA | TRBD1 | TRBJ1-1 | TRBV4-1
TGTGCCAGCAGAAGACTAGCGGGTACATACGAGCAGTACTTC | CASRRLAGTYEQYF | NA | TRBD2 | TRBJ2-7 | TRBV6-2/TRBV6-3
TGCAGTGCTAGAGATGCGACCGCTAGTAGCAATCAGCCCCAGCATTTT | CSARDATASSNQPQHF | NA | NA | TRBJ1-5 | TRBV20-1
TGTGCCAGCAGGCCCGGGACAGGGAATGTGGACACTGAAGCTTTCTTT | CASRPGTGNVDTEAFF | NA | TRBD1 | TRBJ1-1 | TRBV2
TGTGCCAGCATGCGGAGCTCCTATAATTCACCCCTCCACTTT | CASMRSSYNSPLHF | NA | NA | TRBJ1-6 | TRBV6-5
TGTGCCAGCAGCCTATACGGACAGGGAAAAGATACGCAGTATTTT | CASSLYGQGKDTQYF | NA | TRBD1 | TRBJ2-3 | TRBV3-1
TGCAGTGCTTCCCGACCAAGGACAGACAATGAGCAGTTCTTC | CSASRPRTDNEQFF | NA | NA | TRBJ2-1 | TRBV20-1
TGTGCCAGCAGACCTCGATGGGCAGATACGCAGTATTTT | CASRPRWADTQYF | NA | NA | TRBJ2-3 | TRBV6-6
TGTGCCTCCTATTCGGGCACCTCGAACTCCTACGAGCAGTACTTC | CASYSGTSNSYEQYF | NA | NA | TRBJ2-7 | TRBV6-1
TGTGCCAGCAGTGACGACAGGGGAGATACGCAGTATTTT | CASSDDRGDTQYF | NA | TRBD1 | TRBJ2-3 | TRBV6-4
TGTGCCAGCAGCCAAGATTTGGCCGTCACTGAAGCTTTCTTT | CASSQDLAVTEAFF | NA | NA | TRBJ1-1 | TRBV3-1
TGCAGTGCAGAACCCGGGACAGGGGGCGATTATGGCTACACCTTC | CSAEPGTGGDYGYTF | NA | TRBD1 | TRBJ1-2 | TRBV20-1
TGCGCCAGCAGCTTGGAAATAGCGGGGGGCCCGGACACAGATACGCAGTATTTT | CASSLEIAGGPDTDTQYF | NA | TRBD2 | TRBJ2-3 | TRBV5-1
TGTAGTGTAGCCTCATCTTTCTTTGAAGCTTTCTTT | CSVASSFFEAFF | NA | NA | TRBJ1-1 | TRBV2